This note documents a single T cell receptor (beta chain) sequence. What it binds is unknown. CAS ≥3, NOSPECS ≥4, moderate-to-severe activity and duration under 3 months marked donors with ophthalmopathy. An approximately 10 ml volume of fresh peripheral blood provided the PBMCs. The data stem from a study of Graves' ophthalmopathy and Graves' hyperthyroidism. Study-level information: Researchers obtained peripheral blood at initial diagnosis, before any treatment had begun.

With 11 bases clipped from V and 3 bases from J, the junction kept 6 bases outside the gene matches. CDR3 length: 13 residues. The germline V gene encodes CDR1 SEHNR and CDR2 FQNEAQ (reference sequence). Whole-study findings and limits: Sensitivity reached less than 71% and specificity approximately 72% when the model predicted ophthalmopathy progression.

The authors amplified TCR beta CDR3 regions, and they did so from RNA transcripts for repertoire sequencing. HTBI primers primed a first-round RT-PCR, and a second-round multiplex PCR followed. MiXCR was run by TCRdb on the multiplex PCR reads, yielding one entry per CDR3 protein. The sample has 600,000 to 950,000 distinct CDR3 sequences; 35% to 50% are singletons. The clonotype originates from an adult man with Graves' ophthalmopathy. The genes are TRBV7-9 and TRBJ2-7; the match to TRBD2 covers 11 bases. Material: peripheral blood. The CDR3 DNA is TGTGCCTGGGCGGGACTAGCGGACTACGAGCAGTACTTC. Translation gives CAWAGLADYEQYF.